Each of the 7 T cell receptor beta chains below was sequenced from the same sample in a study of blood T cell repertoires in COVID-19 (TCRdb year 2020). Library construction relied on the immunoSEQ multiplex PCR assay. Entries here come from immuneACCESS through TCRdb and include only in-frame sequences with V and J called. Some clones fail to appear in such tables; in the studies checked, an unresolved V gene covers under half of the shortfall, and the cause of the remainder is unknown. The sample table contains roughly 160,000 clones; only one count was recorded for roughly 81% of them. Jointly, the top ten make up around 1.1% of the sample. Sequencing was performed on peripheral blood. These receptors all stem from a man aged 35-49 years with acute or convalescent COVID-19.

The rearrangement uses TRBV19 and TRBJ2-3; D perhaps matches TRBD2 (7 bases). V shed 11 bases and J shed 2 bases, with 20 bases lying between them. CDR3 length: 15 amino acids. CDR1 is LNHDA and CDR2 is SQIVND in the germline V gene (reference sequence). The CDR3 sequence is CASRLKGGPTDTQYF. The CDR3, as DNA: TGTGCCTCTCGCCTAAAGGGGGGGCCCACAGATACGCAGTATTTT.

The chain carries TRBV5-1 and TRBJ2-1; TRBD2 aligns across 9 bases. CDR1 is SGHRS, CDR2 YFSETQ, per germline. Losses at the gene ends were 8 bases for V and 4 bases for J; bases not matched to a gene: 7. The CDR3 is made up of 14 amino acids. The CDR3, as DNA: TGCGCCAGTACACTAGCGGGCCCTTACAATGAGCAGTTCTTC. This codes for CASTLAGPYNEQFF.

The chain combines TRBV19 with TRBJ2-1; 7 bases match TRBD1. The CDR3 is 12 amino acids. V gave up 5 bases and J gave up 7 bases; unmatched junction bases: 2. Germline loops: CDR1 LNHDA, CDR2 SQIVND (reference sequence). CDR3: CASSGQVNEQFF. The CDR3 coding sequence is TGTGCCAGTAGTGGACAGGTGAATGAGCAGTTCTTC. The full variable domain, in which reference TRBV19 and TRBJ2-1 provide the parts outside the CDR3, is DGGITQSPKYLFRKEGQNVTLSCEQNLNHDAMYWYRQDPGQGLRLIYYSQIVNDFQKGDIAEGYSVSREKKESFPLTVTSAQKNPTAFYLCASSGQVNEQFFGPGTRLTVL.

The rearrangement links TRBV7-8 to TRBJ2-7; tentatively, D is TRBD2 (6 bases). Deletions cut 5 bases from V and 3 bases from J, with 8 bases between. The CDR3 is 12 residues long. Germline CDR1 is SGHVS and CDR2 is FQNEAQ. CDR3 nucleotide sequence: TGTGCCAGCAGCCCCGGGGGCTACGAGCAGTACTTC. Its translation is CASSPGGYEQYF.

The chain recombines TRBV20-1 with TRBJ2-3, with a tentative D call TRBD1 (6 bases). CDR3 length equals 14 residues. Germline V CDR1 and CDR2: DFQATT, SNEGSKA (reference sequence). Trimming pared 3 bases from V and 5 bases from J, leaving 15 bases between. CDR3 loop: CSASGAGVVDTQYF. In DNA form, the CDR3 reads TGCAGTGCTAGTGGGGCAGGGGTGGTAGATACGCAGTATTTT.

The rearrangement uses TRBV6-6 and TRBJ1-4, with no clear D. The length of the CDR3 is 13 residues. The germline V and J ends were trimmed by 2 bases and 6 bases, with 7 bases remaining between them. Germline V lookup: CDR1 MNHNY, CDR2 SVGAGI (reference sequence). The DNA of the CDR3 is TGTGCCAGCAGTTACACGGGTTATGAAAAACTGTTTTTT. This translates into CASSYTGYEKLFF.

The chain recombines TRBV7-2 with TRBJ1-6, with D tentatively TRBD1 (5 bases). Looked up from germline, CDR1 is SGHTA and CDR2 is FQGNSA. This CDR3 region has 16 residues. V was cut by 2 bases and J by 3 bases, with 11 bases left in between. CDR3 residues: CASSLTQQGYNSPLHF. The CDR3 DNA is TGTGCCAGCAGCTTAACCCAGCAGGGCTATAATTCACCCCTCCACTTT.